This entry features one T cell receptor (beta chain) sequence. Use of 60 Vbeta and 13 Jbeta primers characterized the PCR. The table came from immunoSEQ multiplex PCR; TCRdb's copy has only in-frame clones and leaves some out. The sample consists of about 160,000 clones, about three quarters of them appearing once. Trimming pared 7 bases from V and 5 bases from J, leaving 14 bases between. Germline V gene data show CDR1 as SGHTA and CDR2 as FQGNSA. The CDR3 extends over 13 amino acids. The sample is drawn from a study of cytomegalovirus exposure and HLA in healthy donors. V gene TRBV7-2 combines with J gene TRBJ1-2; D not certain. This clonotype was sampled from a woman between 25 and 40 years old in good health and CMV-seronegative. Material for sequencing was PBMCs. The CDR3 nucleotides read TGTGCCAGCACCCCCTCAGGCCCATATGGCTACACCTTC. It encodes CASTPSGPYGYTF.